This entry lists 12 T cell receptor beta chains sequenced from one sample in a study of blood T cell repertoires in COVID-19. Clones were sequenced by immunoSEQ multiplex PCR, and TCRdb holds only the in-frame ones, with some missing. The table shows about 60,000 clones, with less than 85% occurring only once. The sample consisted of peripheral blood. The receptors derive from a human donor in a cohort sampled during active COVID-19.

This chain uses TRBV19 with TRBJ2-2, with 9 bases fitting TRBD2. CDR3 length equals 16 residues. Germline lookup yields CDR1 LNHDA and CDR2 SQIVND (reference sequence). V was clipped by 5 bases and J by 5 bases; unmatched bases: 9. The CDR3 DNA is TGTGCCAGTAGTGCGTTAGCGGGAGAAAGGACCGGGGAGCTGTTTTTT. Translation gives CASSALAGERTGELFF.

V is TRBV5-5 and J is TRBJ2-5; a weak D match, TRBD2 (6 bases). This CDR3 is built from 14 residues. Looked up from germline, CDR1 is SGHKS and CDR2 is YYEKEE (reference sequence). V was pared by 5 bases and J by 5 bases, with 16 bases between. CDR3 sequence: CASRIRGGTETQYF. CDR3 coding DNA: TGTGCCAGCAGGATTAGGGGAGGAACCGAGACCCAGTACTTC.

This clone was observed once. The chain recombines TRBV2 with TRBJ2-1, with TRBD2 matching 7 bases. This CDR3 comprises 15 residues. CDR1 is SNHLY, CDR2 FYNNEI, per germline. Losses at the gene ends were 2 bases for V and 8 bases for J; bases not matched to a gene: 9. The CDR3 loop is CASSELAVQTYEQFF. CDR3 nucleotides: TGTGCCAGCAGTGAACTAGCGGTACAGACCTATGAGCAGTTCTTC.

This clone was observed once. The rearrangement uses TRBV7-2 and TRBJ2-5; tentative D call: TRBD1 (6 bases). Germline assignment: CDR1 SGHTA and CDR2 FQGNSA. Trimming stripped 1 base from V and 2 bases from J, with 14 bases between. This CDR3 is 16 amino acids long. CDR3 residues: CASSLGPRGAQETQYF. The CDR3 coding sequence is TGTGCCAGCAGCTTAGGCCCCAGGGGTGCTCAAGAGACCCAGTACTTC.

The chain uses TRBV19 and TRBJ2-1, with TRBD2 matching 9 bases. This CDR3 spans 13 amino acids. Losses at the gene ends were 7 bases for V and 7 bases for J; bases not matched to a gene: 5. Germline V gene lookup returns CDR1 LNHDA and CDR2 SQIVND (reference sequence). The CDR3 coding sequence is TGTGCCAGTACCGTAGCGGGAGCTAATGAGCAGTTCTTC. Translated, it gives CASTVAGANEQFF.

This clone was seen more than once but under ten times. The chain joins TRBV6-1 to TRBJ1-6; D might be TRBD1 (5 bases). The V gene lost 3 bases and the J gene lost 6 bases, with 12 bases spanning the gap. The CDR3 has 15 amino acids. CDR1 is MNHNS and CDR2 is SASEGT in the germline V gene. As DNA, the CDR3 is TGTGCCAGCAGTGATGAGGACGGGGGTAATTCACCCCTCCACTTT. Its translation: CASSDEDGGNSPLHF.

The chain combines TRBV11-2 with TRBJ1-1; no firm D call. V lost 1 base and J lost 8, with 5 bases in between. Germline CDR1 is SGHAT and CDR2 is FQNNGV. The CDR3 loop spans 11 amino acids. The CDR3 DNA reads TGTGCCAGCAGCTTAGCTCAGGAAGCTTTCTTT. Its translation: CASSLAQEAFF.

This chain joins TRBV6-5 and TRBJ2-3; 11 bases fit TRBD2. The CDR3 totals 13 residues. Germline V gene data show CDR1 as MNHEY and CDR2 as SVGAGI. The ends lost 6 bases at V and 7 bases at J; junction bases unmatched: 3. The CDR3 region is CASRLAGAHTQYF. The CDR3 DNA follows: TGTGCCAGCAGACTAGCGGGAGCCCATACGCAGTATTTT.

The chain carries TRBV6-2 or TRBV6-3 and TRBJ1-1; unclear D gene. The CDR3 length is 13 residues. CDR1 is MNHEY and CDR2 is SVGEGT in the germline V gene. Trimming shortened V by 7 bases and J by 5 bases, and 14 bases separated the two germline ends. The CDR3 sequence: CASNPGLWTEAFF. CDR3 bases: TGTGCCAGCAACCCGGGCCTCTGGACTGAAGCTTTCTTT.

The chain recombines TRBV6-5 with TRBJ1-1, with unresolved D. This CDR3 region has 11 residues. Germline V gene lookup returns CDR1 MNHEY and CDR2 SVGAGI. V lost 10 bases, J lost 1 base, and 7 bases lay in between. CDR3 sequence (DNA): TGTGCCACCCAGAAGAACACTGAAGCTTTCTTT. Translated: CATQKNTEAFF.

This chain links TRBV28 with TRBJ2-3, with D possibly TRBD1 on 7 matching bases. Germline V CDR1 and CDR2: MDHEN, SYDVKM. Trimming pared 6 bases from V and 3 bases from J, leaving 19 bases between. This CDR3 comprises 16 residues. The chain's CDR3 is CASSSGRQGRTDTQYF. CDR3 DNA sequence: TGTGCCAGCAGCTCCGGGAGACAGGGTAGGACAGATACGCAGTATTTT.

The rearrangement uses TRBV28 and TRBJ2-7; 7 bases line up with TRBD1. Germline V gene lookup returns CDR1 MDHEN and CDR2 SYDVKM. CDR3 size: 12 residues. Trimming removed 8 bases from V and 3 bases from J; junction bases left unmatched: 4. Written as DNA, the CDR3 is TGTGCCAGCGTGGGACAGTACTACGAGCAGTACTTC. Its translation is CASVGQYYEQYF.